The T cell receptor beta chain under discussion was sequenced for a study of blood T cells in healthy people across ages (dated by TCRdb to the mid-2010s). Context from the whole study: Template switching captured roughly one uniquely barcoded TCR beta cDNA molecule per two T cells in model experiments. To avoid experimental bias, donors of different ages were distributed randomly across sequencing lanes. Four age groups were formed from the donors: young (average about 17 years), middle-aged (approximately 40), aged (roughly 58) and long-lived (around 82). Two additional independent replicas of 1 million unique cDNA reads from the same blood draw were analyzed for two donors (one aged 18 to 30 and one aged 80 or older). Age-related changes in TCR beta repertoire diversity were measured in the study by deep sequencing normalized with unique cDNA molecular identifiers.

The protocol used for the library was 5' RACE. The sequencing machine was an Illumina HiSeq 2500. A second PCR of about 6 to 12 cycles was run with a J-beta primer mix and a sample-barcoded 5' primer. Each TCR beta cDNA molecule received a unique molecular identifier from a template-switch 5' adaptor carrying 12 random nucleotides. At least 2.5 million CDR3-containing paired-end reads were obtained from each sample. The Mint cDNA synthesis kit, primed by a TRBC-specific oligonucleotide, was used to synthesize first-strand cDNA from all RNA. All cDNA was treated with uracil-DNA glycosylase and then went through a first 18-cycle PCR with the universal primers M1SS and BC2_uni_R. Turning to the authors' computational methods: For normalization, 1 million high-quality reads, each with a distinct molecular identifier, were randomly selected from each sample. Reads sharing molecular identifiers were discarded rather than binned into consensus sequences. CDR3 identification, clonotype clustering and error correction used MiTCR with a Q25 quality threshold and the strictest error-elimination algorithm. Lower-bound total TCR beta diversity was estimated with a nonparametric unseen species model using Euler transformation. TCRdb trimmed the raw reads at Q25, called clones with MiXCR and kept productive beta chains. Every entry covers one CDR3 protein and lists the most common genes and DNA from its rows. What appears here as the V and J calls and clone size reflects TCRdb's work, not the paper's. This sample holds about 1.4 million distinct CDR3 sequences; 55% to 75% were observed only once. The top ten hold roughly 6.3% of the sample.

In the case of this clonotype: Its binding antigen is unknown. Base-call qualities are not available, and no considerably larger clone is one nucleotide away.

Spanning cysteine to phenylalanine, the CDR3 consists of 14 amino acids. The only DNA kept is the CDR3, 42 bases in frame from the first base. The germline V gene provides CDR1 ENHRY and CDR2 SYGVKD. Trimming takes 4 bases off V and 4 bases off J; junction bases not matched to a gene: 4. Donors were approximately 42 systemically healthy Caucasian individuals from Russia aged roughly 6 to 100 years. Each donor gave 8 to 10 milliliters of peripheral blood, drawn into EDTA-treated Vacutainer tubes. Ficoll-Paque density-gradient centrifugation was used to isolate PBMCs, with at least 7 million per sample. Trizol reagent was used to extract total RNA from the PBMCs, yielding at least 6 micrograms per sample. For every donor, flow cytometry on a PBMC aliquot measured the percentage of naive CD45RAhigh/CD27high T cells. On the study overall, not on this receptor specifically: Because donor CMV infection status was unknown, age-related changes in expanded clonotypes were potentially confounded. As age increased, observed TCR beta diversity per million T cells dropped in a roughly linear way, and a significant reduction was already evident by age 40. Conclusive comparison of naive and antigen-experienced compartments was prevented by the profiling of bulk unsorted PBMCs. Compared with the aged group, more naive CD4+ T cells, fewer expanded clones and increased TCR diversity were shown by the long-lived group, suggesting age selection. Estimates of total diversity from one million sequenced T cells were regarded as lower bounds and underestimates. The percentage of naive T cells measured by flow cytometry correlated strongly with observed TCR beta diversity.

The V and J genes are TRBV10-3 and TRBJ2-7, and TRBD1 matches 10 of the central bases. The receptor comes from a man aged 18 to 30 in good health. Sequenced input: blood. DNA sequence: TGTGCCATCAGTGCTGGGACAGGGGCGTACGAGCAGTACTTC. Translated, this is CAISAGTGAYEQYF.